This T cell receptor (beta chain) was sequenced in a study of blood T cell repertoires in COVID-19. Trimming stripped 2 bases from V and 1 base from J, with 9 bases between. The CDR3 runs 15 residues. Germline CDR1 and CDR2: MNHEY and SVGAGI. Clones were read by immunoSEQ multiplex PCR, and TCRdb kept only the in-frame ones, dropping some. The sample holds around 260,000 clones; approximately 83% are singletons and the top ten take approximately 4.2%. This receptor was taken from a woman in her twenties or thirties who had recovered from COVID-19. The chain recombines TRBV6-5 with TRBJ2-4; D possibly corresponds to TRBD1 (6 bases). The specimen was PBMCs or T cells enriched from blood (not recorded which). Written as DNA, the CDR3 is TGTGCCAGCAGTTACACCGACAGGGCCAAAAACATTCAGTACTTC. This encodes CASSYTDRAKNIQYF.